A selection of T cell receptor beta chains follows, all from one sample in a study of cytotoxic CD8 clonotypes in ibrutinib-treated CLL. Method: immunoSEQ multiplex PCR; TCRdb's copy keeps in-frame clones and lacks some. The table includes 150,000 to 250,000 clones, around 72% detected once. The specimen comprised PBMCs, sampled after 24 months of ibrutinib treatment. The source is a human donor with chronic lymphocytic leukemia. Each CDR3 is given with its conserved first and last residue. Each record gives: D gene, V gene, J gene, clone size, CDR3 DNA, CDR3 protein. D genes are given only for firm matches. A clone size is listed for some rows: how often the clone was seen (once, few, many), or a class if it is expanded.

-	TRBV5-6	TRBJ2-1	-	TGTGCCAGCAGCTGGAGGGGATCCTCCTACAATGAGCAGTTCTTC	CASSWRGSSYNEQFF
-	TRBV27	TRBJ2-7	-	TGTGCCAGCAGGAAGACTGCCAGCTACGAGCAGTACTTC	CASRKTASYEQYF
TRBD1	TRBV28	TRBJ1-2	-	TGTGCCAGCATCTTATTACCGGGACAGGGGATGGGCGGCTACACCTTC	CASILLPGQGMGGYTF
-	TRBV5-4	TRBJ2-7	-	TGTGCCAGCAGCTTGGTCAACGGGGGCTCCTACGAGCAGTACTTC	CASSLVNGGSYEQYF
-	TRBV18	TRBJ2-1	once	TGTGCCAGCTCACCATGGGCGGATAATGAGCAGTTCTTC	CASSPWADNEQFF
-	TRBV2	TRBJ2-1	-	TGTGCCGGGGTCGCGACTAGGCGATACAATGAGCAGTTCTTC	CAGVATRRYNEQFF
-	TRBV9	TRBJ2-7	-	TGTGCCAGCAGCGTAGGGTACTACGGCTACGAGCAGTACTTC	CASSVGYYGYEQYF
-	TRBV28	TRBJ2-7	-	TGTGCCAGCAGTTTCTGGGGGCCTGCGGCCGAGCAGTACTTC	CASSFWGPAAEQYF
-	TRBV25-1	TRBJ1-4	-	TGTGCCAGCCCCGGGACCCCGGTTGGAAAACTGTTTTTT	CASPGTPVGKLFF
TRBD1	TRBV25-1	TRBJ1-2	-	TGTGCCAGCAGTGACCCAGGACAGGGTGGACAACGCTACACCTTC	CASSDPGQGGQRYTF
TRBD2	TRBV7-2	TRBJ2-1	-	TGTGCCAGCAGCTTGGGACTAGCGGGAGTCAGTGAGCAGTTCTTC	CASSLGLAGVSEQFF
-	TRBV13	TRBJ2-7	-	TGTGCCAGCAGCCCCCGAGACACACCCTACGAGCAGTACTTC	CASSPRDTPYEQYF
TRBD1	TRBV6-6	TRBJ2-3	-	TGTGCCAGCAGTTACACGACAGGGGCCAATACGCAGTATTTT	CASSYTTGANTQYF
TRBD1	TRBV4-1	TRBJ1-1	-	TGCGCCAGCAGCCATGGGGACAGGAGCCCCGTTCAACCCTTT	CASSHGDRSPVQPF
TRBD1	TRBV7-6	TRBJ2-5	-	TGTGCCAGCAGCTTATATCATGGGACAGGAGAGCAAGAGACCCAGTACTTC	CASSLYHGTGEQETQYF
TRBD2	TRBV10-3	TRBJ2-1	-	TGTGCCATCAGGGCGGGGGGGACTACCAAAACAGAGCAGTTCTTC	CAIRAGGTTKTEQFF
-	TRBV14	TRBJ2-7	few	TGTGCCAGCAGCCAAGGACCCCCAAACGAGCAGTACTTC	CASSQGPPNEQYF
-	TRBV28	TRBJ2-1	-	TGTGCCAGCAGCGACCGGAACAATGAGCAGTTCTTC	CASSDRNNEQFF
-	TRBV28	TRBJ2-7	-	TGTGCCAGCACCCCGCTCGCCTCCGCCTACGAGCAGTACTTC	CASTPLASAYEQYF
TRBD1	TRBV5-1	TRBJ2-1	-	TGCGCCAGCAGTCCAGGACAGGTGATTTTCAATGAGCAGTTCTTC	CASSPGQVIFNEQFF
TRBD1	TRBV14	TRBJ2-3	few	TGTGCCAGCAGCCAAGATGCGGGACAGGCAGATACGCAGTATTTT	CASSQDAGQADTQYF
-	TRBV19	TRBJ2-1	few	TGTGCCAGTAGTAGGACAGTCTATGTCGATGAGCAGTTCTTC	CASSRTVYVDEQFF
TRBD1	TRBV30	TRBJ2-6	-	TGTGCCTGGGAACCGGGACAGGGTTTAGTTGGGGCCAACGTCCTGACTTTC	CAWEPGQGLVGANVLTF
TRBD2	TRBV2	TRBJ2-5	-	TGTGCCAGCAGTTATGGACTAGCGGGAGAGACCCAGTACTTC	CASSYGLAGETQYF
-	TRBV6-6	TRBJ1-4	-	TGTGCCAGCAGCCCCGGGCCAACTAATGAAAAACTGTTTTTT	CASSPGPTNEKLFF